This T cell receptor beta chain was sequenced in a study of shared clonotypes between healthy human individuals. Study-level points and caveats: A generally larger estimated richness was seen in naive subsets than in memory subsets.

Across several immunoSEQ plates, the genomic DNA of each subset was split evenly. Sequencing was performed with immunoSEQ multiplex PCR; in TCRdb, only in-frame clones are kept and a portion is missing. The sample holds more than 1,200,000 clones, approximately 98.5% seen once. Notes on this clone: Its antigen is not known.

Each of the donors was a healthy adult who was HIV-negative and had not had a recent acute infection or vaccination. The CDR3 extends over 14 amino acids. Deletions cut 4 bases from V and 0 bases from J, with 9 bases between. Germline CDR1 KGHSH, CDR2 LQKENI. The chain links TRBV18 to TRBJ2-5; D is unresolved. This sequence was found in a man aged 25-45 years in good health. The specimen sequenced was naive CD4+ T cells sorted from blood. The subset was: CD45RA+ positively selected. CDR3 region: CASSLALYQETQYF. The CDR3 bases are TGTGCCAGCTCACTGGCACTATACCAAGAGACCCAGTACTTC.